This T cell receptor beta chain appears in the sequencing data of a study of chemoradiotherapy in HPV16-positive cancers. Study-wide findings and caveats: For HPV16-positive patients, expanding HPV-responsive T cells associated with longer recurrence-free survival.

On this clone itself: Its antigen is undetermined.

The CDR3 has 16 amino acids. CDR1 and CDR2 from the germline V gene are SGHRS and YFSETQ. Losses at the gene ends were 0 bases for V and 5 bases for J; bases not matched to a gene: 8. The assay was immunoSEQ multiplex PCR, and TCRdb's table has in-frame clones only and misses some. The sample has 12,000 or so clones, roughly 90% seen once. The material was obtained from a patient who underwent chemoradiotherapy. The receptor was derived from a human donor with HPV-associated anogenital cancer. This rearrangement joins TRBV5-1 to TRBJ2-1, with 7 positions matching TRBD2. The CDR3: CASSLASGTRNNEQFF. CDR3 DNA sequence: TGCGCCAGCAGCTTGGCGAGCGGGACCCGAAACAATGAGCAGTTCTTC.